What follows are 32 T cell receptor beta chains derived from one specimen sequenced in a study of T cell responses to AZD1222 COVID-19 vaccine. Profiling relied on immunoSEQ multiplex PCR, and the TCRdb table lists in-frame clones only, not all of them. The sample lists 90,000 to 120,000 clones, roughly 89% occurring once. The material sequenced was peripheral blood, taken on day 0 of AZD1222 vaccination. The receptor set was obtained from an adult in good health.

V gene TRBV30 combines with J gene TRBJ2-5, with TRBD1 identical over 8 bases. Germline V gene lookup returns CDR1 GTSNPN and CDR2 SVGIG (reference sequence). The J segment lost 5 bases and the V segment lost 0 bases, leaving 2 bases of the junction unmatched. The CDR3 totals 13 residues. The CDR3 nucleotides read TGTGCCTGGAGTGTACACAGGGGGGAGACCCAGTACTTC. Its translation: CAWSVHRGETQYF.

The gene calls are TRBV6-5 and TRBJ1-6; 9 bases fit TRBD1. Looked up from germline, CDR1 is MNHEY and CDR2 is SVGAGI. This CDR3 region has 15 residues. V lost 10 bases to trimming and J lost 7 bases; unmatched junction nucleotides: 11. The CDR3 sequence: CAIQGARGLNSPLHF. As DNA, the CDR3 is TGTGCCATACAGGGGGCCAGGGGACTCAATTCACCCCTCCACTTT.

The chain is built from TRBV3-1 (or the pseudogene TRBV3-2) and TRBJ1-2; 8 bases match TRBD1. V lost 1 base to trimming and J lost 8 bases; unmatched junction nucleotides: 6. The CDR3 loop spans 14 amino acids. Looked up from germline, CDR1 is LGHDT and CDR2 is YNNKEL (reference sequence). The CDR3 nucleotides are TGTGCCAGCAGCCAAGGGCAGGGGGCGGACGGCTACACCTTC. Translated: CASSQGQGADGYTF.

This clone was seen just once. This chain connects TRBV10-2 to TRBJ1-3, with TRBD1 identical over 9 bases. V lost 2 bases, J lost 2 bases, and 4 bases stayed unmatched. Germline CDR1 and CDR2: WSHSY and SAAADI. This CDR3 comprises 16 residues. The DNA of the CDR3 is TGCGCCAGCAGTGAGGGACGGACAGGGGCTGGAAACACCATATATTTT. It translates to CASSEGRTGAGNTIYF.

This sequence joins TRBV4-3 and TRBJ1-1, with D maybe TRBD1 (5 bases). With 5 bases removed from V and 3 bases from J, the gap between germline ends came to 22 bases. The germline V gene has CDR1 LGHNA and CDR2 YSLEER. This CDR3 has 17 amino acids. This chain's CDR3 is CASSFQWVGQGDTEAFF. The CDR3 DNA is TGCGCCAGCAGCTTTCAATGGGTCGGGCAGGGAGACACTGAAGCTTTCTTT.

The CDR3 protein is CASILDRGREQPQHF. CDR3 bases: TGTGCCAGCATTCTCGACAGGGGGCGGGAGCAGCCCCAGCATTTT. The V and J genes are TRBV6-6 and TRBJ1-5; 10 nucleotides agree with TRBD1. V was clipped by 7 bases and J by 7 bases; unmatched bases: 10. Germline CDR1 is MNHNY and CDR2 is SVGAGI (reference sequence). CDR3 length: 15 residues.

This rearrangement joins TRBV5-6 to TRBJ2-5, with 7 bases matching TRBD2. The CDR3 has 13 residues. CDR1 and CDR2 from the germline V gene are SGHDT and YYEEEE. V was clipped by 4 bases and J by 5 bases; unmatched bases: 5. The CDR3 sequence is CASSRRGSETQYF. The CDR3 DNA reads TGTGCCAGCAGCCGGCGGGGGTCGGAGACCCAGTACTTC.

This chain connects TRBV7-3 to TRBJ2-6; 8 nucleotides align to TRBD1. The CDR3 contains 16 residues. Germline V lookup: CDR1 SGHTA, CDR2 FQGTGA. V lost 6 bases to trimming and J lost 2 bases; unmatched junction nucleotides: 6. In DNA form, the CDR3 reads TGTGCCAGCAGTAGGGACAGGTCAACTGGGGCCAACGTCCTGACTTTC. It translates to CASSRDRSTGANVLTF.

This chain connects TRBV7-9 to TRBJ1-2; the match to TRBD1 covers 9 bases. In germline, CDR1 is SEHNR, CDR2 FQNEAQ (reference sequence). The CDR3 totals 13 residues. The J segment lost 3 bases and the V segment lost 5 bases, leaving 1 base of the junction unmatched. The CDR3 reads CASSRTGDYGYTF. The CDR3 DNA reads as TGTGCCAGCAGCCGGACAGGGGACTATGGCTACACCTTC. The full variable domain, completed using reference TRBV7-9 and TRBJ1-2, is DTGVSQNPRHKITKRGQNVTFRCDPISEHNRLYWYRQTLGQGPEFLTYFQNEAQLEKSRLLSDRFSAERPKGSFSTLEIQRTEQGDSAMYLCASSRTGDYGYTFGSGTRLTVV.

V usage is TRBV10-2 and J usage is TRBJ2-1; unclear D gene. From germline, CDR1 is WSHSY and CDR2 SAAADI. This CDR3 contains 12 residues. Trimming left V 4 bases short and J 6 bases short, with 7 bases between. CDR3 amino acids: CASSVSSNEQFF. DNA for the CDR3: TGCGCCAGCAGTGTAAGTTCCAATGAGCAGTTCTTC.

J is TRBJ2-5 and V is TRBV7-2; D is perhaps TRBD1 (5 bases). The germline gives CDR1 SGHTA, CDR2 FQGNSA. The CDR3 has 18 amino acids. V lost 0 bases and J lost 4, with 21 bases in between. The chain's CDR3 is CASSLARVYHDQGETQYF. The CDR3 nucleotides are TGTGCCAGCAGCTTAGCCAGGGTTTATCATGATCAGGGAGAGACCCAGTACTTC. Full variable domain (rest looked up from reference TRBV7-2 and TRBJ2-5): GAGVSQSPSNKVTEKGKDVELRCDPISGHTALYWYRQSLGQGLEFLIYFQGNSAPDKSGLPSDRFSAERTGGSVSTLTIQRTQQEDSAVYLCASSLARVYHDQGETQYFGPGTRLLVL.

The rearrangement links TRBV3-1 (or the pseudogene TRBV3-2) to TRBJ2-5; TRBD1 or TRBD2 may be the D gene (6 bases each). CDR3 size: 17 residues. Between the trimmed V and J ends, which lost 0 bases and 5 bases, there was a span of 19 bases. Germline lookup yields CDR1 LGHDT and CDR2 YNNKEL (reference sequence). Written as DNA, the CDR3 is TGTGCCAGCAGCCAAGATGTCGTAGGTGGGGGGCGGGAGACCCAGTACTTC. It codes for CASSQDVVGGGRETQYF.

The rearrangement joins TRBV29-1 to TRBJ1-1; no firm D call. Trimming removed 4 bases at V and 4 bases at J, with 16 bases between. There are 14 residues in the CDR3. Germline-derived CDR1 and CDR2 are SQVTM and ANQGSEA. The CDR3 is CSVVRGGVGTEAFF. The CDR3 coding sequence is TGCAGCGTTGTCCGAGGCGGGGTGGGCACTGAAGCTTTCTTT.

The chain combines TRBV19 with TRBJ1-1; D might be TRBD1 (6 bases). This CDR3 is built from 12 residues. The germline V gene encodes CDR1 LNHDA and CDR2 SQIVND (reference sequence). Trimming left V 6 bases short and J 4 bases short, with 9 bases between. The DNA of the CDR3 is TGTGCCAGTAGCCAGGGGCCCACTGAAGCTTTCTTT. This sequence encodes CASSQGPTEAFF.

The CDR3 sequence is CASSLPLASETQYF. The CDR3 DNA reads as TGTGCCAGCAGCTTACCACTAGCGTCGGAGACCCAGTACTTC. The chain couples TRBV5-4 to TRBJ2-5; 7 bases map to TRBD2. Germline CDR1 is SGHNT and CDR2 is YYREEE (reference sequence). V lost 2 bases to trimming and J lost 5 bases; unmatched junction nucleotides: 6. The CDR3 covers 14 residues.

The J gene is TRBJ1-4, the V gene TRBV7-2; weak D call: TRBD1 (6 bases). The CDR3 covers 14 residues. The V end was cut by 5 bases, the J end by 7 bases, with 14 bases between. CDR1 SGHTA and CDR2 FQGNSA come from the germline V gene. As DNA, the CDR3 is TGTGCCAGCAGCACCGTAGGGGGAGGTGAAAAACTGTTTTTT. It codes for CASSTVGGGEKLFF.

This CDR3 reads CAIGWADNEQFF. The CDR3 bases are TGTGCCATAGGATGGGCAGACAATGAGCAGTTCTTC. The chain combines TRBV10-3 with TRBJ2-1; D gene uncertain. V lost 9 bases and J 5 bases, leaving 11 bases between the germline ends. The CDR3 length is 12 residues. Germline CDR1 is ENHRY and CDR2 is SYGVKD.

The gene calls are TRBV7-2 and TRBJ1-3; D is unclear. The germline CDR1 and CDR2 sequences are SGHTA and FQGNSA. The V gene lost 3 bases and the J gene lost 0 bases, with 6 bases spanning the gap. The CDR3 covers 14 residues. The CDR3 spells CASSFYGSGNTIYF. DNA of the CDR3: TGTGCCAGCAGCTTTTATGGCTCTGGAAACACCATATATTTT.

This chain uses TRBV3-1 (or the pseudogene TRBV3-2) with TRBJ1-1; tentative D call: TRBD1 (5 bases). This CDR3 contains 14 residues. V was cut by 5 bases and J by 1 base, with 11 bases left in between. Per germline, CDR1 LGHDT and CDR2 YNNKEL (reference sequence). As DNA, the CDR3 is TGTGCCAGCAGCGCTTCAGACAGGAACACTGAAGCTTTCTTT. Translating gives CASSASDRNTEAFF.

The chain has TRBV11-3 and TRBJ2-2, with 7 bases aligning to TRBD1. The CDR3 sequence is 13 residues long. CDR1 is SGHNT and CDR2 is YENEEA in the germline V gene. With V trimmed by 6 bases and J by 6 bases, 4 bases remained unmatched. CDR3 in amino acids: CASRSTGAGELFF. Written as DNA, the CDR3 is TGTGCCAGCAGATCAACAGGGGCCGGGGAGCTGTTTTTT. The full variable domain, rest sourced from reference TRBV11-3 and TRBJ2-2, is EAGVVQSPRYKIIEKKQPVAFWCNPISGHNTLYWYLQNLGQGPELLIRYENEEAVDDSQLPKDRFSAERLKGVDSTLKIQPAELGDSAVYLCASRSTGAGELFFGEGSRLTVL.

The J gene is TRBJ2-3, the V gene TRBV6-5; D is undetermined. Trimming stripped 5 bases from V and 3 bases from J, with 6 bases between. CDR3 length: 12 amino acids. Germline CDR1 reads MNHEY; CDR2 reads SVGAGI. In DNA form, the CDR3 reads TGTGCCAGCAGTCACACAACAGATACGCAGTATTTT. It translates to CASSHTTDTQYF.

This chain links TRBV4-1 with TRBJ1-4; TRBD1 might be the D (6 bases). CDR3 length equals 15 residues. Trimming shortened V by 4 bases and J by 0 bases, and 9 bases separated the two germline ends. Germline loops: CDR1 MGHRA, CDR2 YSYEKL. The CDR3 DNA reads TGCGCCAGCAGCCTTGGACAGCCAACTAATGAAAAACTGTTTTTT. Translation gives CASSLGQPTNEKLFF.

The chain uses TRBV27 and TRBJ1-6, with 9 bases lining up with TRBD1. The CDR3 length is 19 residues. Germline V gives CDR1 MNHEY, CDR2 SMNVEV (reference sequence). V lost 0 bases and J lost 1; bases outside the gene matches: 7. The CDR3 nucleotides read TGTGCCAGCAGTTTATCAGGACAGGGGATGTTGTCCTATAATTCACCCCTCCACTTT. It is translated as CASSLSGQGMLSYNSPLHF.

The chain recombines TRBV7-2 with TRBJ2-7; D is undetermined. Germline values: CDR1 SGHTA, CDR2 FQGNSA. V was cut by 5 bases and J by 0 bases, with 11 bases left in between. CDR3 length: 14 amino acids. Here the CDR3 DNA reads TGTGCCAGCAGCCCCAAGGTCCTCTCCTACGAGCAGTACTTC. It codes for CASSPKVLSYEQYF. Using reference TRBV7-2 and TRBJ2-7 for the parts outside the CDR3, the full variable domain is GAGVSQSPSNKVTEKGKDVELRCDPISGHTALYWYRQSLGQGLEFLIYFQGNSAPDKSGLPSDRFSAERTGGSVSTLTIQRTQQEDSAVYLCASSPKVLSYEQYFGPGTRLTVT.

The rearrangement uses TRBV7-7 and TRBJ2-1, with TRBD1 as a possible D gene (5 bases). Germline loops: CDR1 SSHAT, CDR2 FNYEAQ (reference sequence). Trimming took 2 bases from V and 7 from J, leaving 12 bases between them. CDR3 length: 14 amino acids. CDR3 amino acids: CASSLLGVKNEQFF. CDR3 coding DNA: TGTGCCAGCAGCTTACTAGGGGTTAAAAATGAGCAGTTCTTC.

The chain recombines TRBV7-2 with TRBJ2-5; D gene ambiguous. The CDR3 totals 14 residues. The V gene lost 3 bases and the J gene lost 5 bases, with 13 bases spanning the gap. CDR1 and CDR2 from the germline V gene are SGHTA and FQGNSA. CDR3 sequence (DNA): TGTGCCAGCAGCTTTGCCCTCCCGAGGGAGACCCAGTACTTC. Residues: CASSFALPRETQYF.

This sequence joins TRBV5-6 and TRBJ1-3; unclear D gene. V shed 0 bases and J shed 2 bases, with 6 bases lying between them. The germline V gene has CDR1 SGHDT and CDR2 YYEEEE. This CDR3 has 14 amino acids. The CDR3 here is CASSLGRAGNTIYF. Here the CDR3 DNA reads TGTGCCAGCAGCTTGGGGAGGGCTGGAAACACCATATATTTT.

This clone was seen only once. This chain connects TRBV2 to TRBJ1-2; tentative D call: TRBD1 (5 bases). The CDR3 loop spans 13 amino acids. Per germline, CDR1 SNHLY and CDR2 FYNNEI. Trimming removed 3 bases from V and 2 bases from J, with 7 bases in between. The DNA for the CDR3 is TGTGCCAGCAGTGAGCAGGGCAACTATGGCTACACCTTC. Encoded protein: CASSEQGNYGYTF.

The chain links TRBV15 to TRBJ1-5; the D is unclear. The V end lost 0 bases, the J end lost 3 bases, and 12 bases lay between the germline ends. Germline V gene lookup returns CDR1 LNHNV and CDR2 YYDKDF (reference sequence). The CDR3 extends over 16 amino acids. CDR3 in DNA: TGTGCCACCAGCAGAGATTTGGCGGGGATCAATCAGCCCCAGCATTTT. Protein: CATSRDLAGINQPQHF.

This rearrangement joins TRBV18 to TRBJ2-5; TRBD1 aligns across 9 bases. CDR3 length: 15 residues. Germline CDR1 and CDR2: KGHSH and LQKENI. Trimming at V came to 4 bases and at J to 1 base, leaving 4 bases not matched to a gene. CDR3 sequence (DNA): TGTGCCAGCTCACTAGGACAGGGGTTCCAAGAGACCCAGTACTTC. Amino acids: CASSLGQGFQETQYF.

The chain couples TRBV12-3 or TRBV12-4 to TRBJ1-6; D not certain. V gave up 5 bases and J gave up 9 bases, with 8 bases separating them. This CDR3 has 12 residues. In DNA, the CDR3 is TGTGCCAGCAGTAAGGAAGCTTCACCCCTCCACTTT. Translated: CASSKEASPLHF.

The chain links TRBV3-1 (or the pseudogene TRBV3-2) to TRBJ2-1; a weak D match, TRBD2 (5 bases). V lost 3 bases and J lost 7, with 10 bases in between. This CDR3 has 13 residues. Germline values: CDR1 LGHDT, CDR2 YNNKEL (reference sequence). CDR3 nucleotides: TGTGCCAGCAGCCAGACCAGGAGGAATGAGCAGTTCTTC. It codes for CASSQTRRNEQFF.